A single sample gave rise to the 24 T cell receptor beta chains below, sequenced in a study of shared clonotypes between healthy human individuals. Naive CD8 isolation took CD45RO-negative cells positively selected for CCR7 and excluded terminally differentiated effector memory CD45RA+ cells. Produced via immunoSEQ multiplex PCR; TCRdb's table is partial and in-frame only. This sample yields around 2,000,000 clones, of which less than 95% are seen a single time; approximately 1% belongs to the top ten. Sequencing used naive CD8+ T cells sorted from blood. The origin of the receptors is a man aged 18 to 30 in good health.

The genes are TRBV7-9 and TRBJ2-5, with D possibly being TRBD1 (5 bases). The V and J ends lost 0 bases and 2 bases respectively, with 7 bases between them. The CDR3 contains 14 residues. Germline V gene lookup returns CDR1 SEHNR and CDR2 FQNEAQ (reference sequence). Here the CDR3 reads CASSLAPGQETQYF. DNA for the CDR3: TGTGCCAGCAGCTTAGCGCCAGGGCAAGAGACCCAGTACTTC.

With respect to this clone: This sample includes further DNA sequences coding for the same CDR3. The rearrangement uses TRBV7-6 and TRBJ2-7; D not resolved. This CDR3 has 13 residues. The ends were cut back, 1 base at V and 4 bases at J, with 8 bases in the middle. Germline V gene sequence: CDR1 SGHVS, CDR2 FNYEAQ. The CDR3 region has the DNA TGTGCCAGCAGCTTAGAAACCGGTTACGAGCAGTACTTC. Amino acids: CASSLETGYEQYF.

This sequence joins TRBV5-6 and TRBJ2-5, with TRBD2 matching 9 bases. With V trimmed by 1 base and J by 4 bases, 2 bases remained unmatched. CDR1 is SGHDT, CDR2 YYEEEE, per germline. The CDR3 loop spans 14 amino acids. The CDR3 protein is CASSLILAGETQYF. CDR3 nucleotides: TGTGCCAGCAGCTTGATACTAGCGGGAGAGACCCAGTACTTC.

The chain has TRBV4-3 and TRBJ2-2; D unresolved. V lost 1 base to trimming and J lost 3 bases, with 12 bases between them. The CDR3 totals 16 residues. Germline lookup yields CDR1 LGHNA and CDR2 YSLEER. This CDR3 is CASSQGPEGYTGELFF. The CDR3 coding sequence is TGCGCCAGCAGCCAAGGCCCGGAAGGGTACACCGGGGAGCTGTTTTTT.

This chain uses TRBV7-6 with TRBJ1-6; 8 bases match TRBD1. Looked up from germline, CDR1 is SGHVS and CDR2 is FNYEAQ. V dropped 5 bases and J dropped 3; count of bases not matched to a gene: 3. The CDR3 runs 15 residues. The CDR3 is CASSNGQGYNSPLHF. The CDR3 nucleotides read TGTGCCAGCAGCAACGGACAGGGCTATAATTCACCCCTCCACTTT.

The rearrangement links TRBV7-6 to TRBJ1-2; D is undetermined. V dropped 1 base and J dropped 6 bases, with 15 bases sitting between them. Germline V gene lookup returns CDR1 SGHVS and CDR2 FNYEAQ. This CDR3 has 15 residues. This CDR3 reads CASSLGVEGADGYTF. In DNA form, the CDR3 reads TGTGCCAGCAGCTTAGGTGTAGAGGGAGCGGATGGCTACACCTTC.

On this clone: Other DNA sequences in this specimen translate into the identical CDR3. The chain couples TRBV30 to TRBJ2-5; D is possibly TRBD2 (7 bases). V lost 2 bases to trimming and J lost 5 bases, with 12 bases between them. The CDR3 loop spans 13 amino acids. Germline V gene lookup returns CDR1 GTSNPN and CDR2 SVGIG (reference sequence). CDR3: CAWSTGGGETQYF. The DNA for the CDR3 is TGTGCCTGGAGTACGGGGGGCGGGGAGACCCAGTACTTC.

This clone was recorded only once. Other nucleotide sequences from this sample produce the same CDR3. The CDR3 spells CASSPGGGNTIYF. DNA for the CDR3: TGTGCCAGCAGCCCCGGGGGGGGAAACACCATATATTTT. This rearrangement joins TRBV9 to TRBJ1-3, with D possibly matching TRBD1 (5 bases). Germline V gene sequence: CDR1 SGDLS, CDR2 YYNGEE. The germline V and J ends were trimmed by 4 bases and 4 bases, with 9 bases remaining between them. The CDR3 consists of 13 residues.

The chain links TRBV10-1 to TRBJ2-7; 10 positions agree with TRBD2. The CDR3 totals 14 residues. V shed 5 bases, J shed 3 bases, and the junction held 4 bases outside the gene matches. Germline V lookup: CDR1 WNHNN, CDR2 SYGVQD (reference sequence). The CDR3 region is CASSPSGSFYEQYF. In DNA form, the CDR3 reads TGCGCCAGCAGTCCTAGCGGGAGTTTCTACGAGCAGTACTTC.

V and J are TRBV29-1 and TRBJ2-3; 11 nucleotides align to TRBD2. This CDR3 is built from 15 residues. Germline V gene sequence: CDR1 SQVTM, CDR2 ANQGSEA. Trimming at V came to 6 bases and at J to 6 bases, leaving 11 bases not matched to a gene. The CDR3 is CSVEPGLAVLDTQYF. Here the CDR3 DNA reads TGCAGCGTGGAACCGGGACTAGCGGTGTTGGATACGCAGTATTTT.

In this sample, this clone turned up once. The chain employs TRBV5-6 and TRBJ2-7; 7 bases are shared with TRBD2. Trimming removed 0 bases from V and 3 bases from J; junction bases left unmatched: 9. CDR1 and CDR2 (germline): SGHDT, YYEEEE. The CDR3 consists of 16 residues. Here the CDR3 reads CASSLATGGEDYEQYF. The CDR3, as DNA: TGTGCCAGCAGCTTGGCGACGGGAGGAGAAGACTACGAGCAGTACTTC.

The chain couples TRBV19 to TRBJ2-7, with 9 bases lining up with TRBD2. Germline loops: CDR1 LNHDA, CDR2 SQIVND (reference sequence). After removal of 6 bases from V and 2 bases from J, the junction contained 8 bases not matched to a gene. The length of the CDR3 is 15 residues. This CDR3 is CASRVGLAGTYEQYF. The CDR3 DNA is TGTGCCAGTAGGGTAGGGCTAGCGGGGACCTACGAGCAGTACTTC. The full variable domain, completed using reference TRBV19 and TRBJ2-7, is DGGITQSPKYLFRKEGQNVTLSCEQNLNHDAMYWYRQDPGQGLRLIYYSQIVNDFQKGDIAEGYSVSREKKESFPLTVTSAQKNPTAFYLCASRVGLAGTYEQYFGPGTRLTVT.

The V gene is TRBV7-9, the J gene TRBJ2-1; 7 nucleotides line up with TRBD1. This CDR3 region has 13 residues. The V and J ends lost 5 bases and 8 bases, in that order; junction bases with no gene match: 6. Germline V gene data show CDR1 as SEHNR and CDR2 as FQNEAQ (reference sequence). This CDR3 reads CASSGTGVDEQFF. The CDR3 DNA reads TGTGCCAGCAGCGGTACAGGGGTCGATGAGCAGTTCTTC. Based on the CDR3 plus reference TRBV7-9 and TRBJ2-1, the full variable domain is DTGVSQNPRHKITKRGQNVTFRCDPISEHNRLYWYRQTLGQGPEFLTYFQNEAQLEKSRLLSDRFSAERPKGSFSTLEIQRTEQGDSAMYLCASSGTGVDEQFFGPGTRLTVL.

As DNA, the CDR3 is TGTGCCAGCAGCCGGACAGGGTTCCCCCAAGAGACCCAGTACTTC. Protein product: CASSRTGFPQETQYF. The J gene is TRBJ2-5, the V gene TRBV27, with 8 bases that match TRBD1. The germline V gene encodes CDR1 MNHEY and CDR2 SMNVEV (reference sequence). V shed 6 bases, J shed 1 base, and the junction held 7 bases outside the gene matches. The CDR3 is 15 amino acids.

This chain connects TRBV19 to TRBJ1-5; D is uncertain. The CDR3 is made up of 14 amino acids. Germline values: CDR1 LNHDA, CDR2 SQIVND (reference sequence). V was trimmed by 1 base and J by 5 bases, leaving 9 bases between them. The CDR3: CASSIGNGDQPQHF. The CDR3 DNA reads TGTGCCAGTAGTATAGGCAACGGCGATCAGCCCCAGCATTTT.

The chain is built from TRBV27 and TRBJ2-7, with D possibly being TRBD2 (5 bases). This CDR3 has 14 residues. Trimming removed 5 bases from V and 5 bases from J, with 16 bases in between. Germline CDR1 is MNHEY and CDR2 is SMNVEV (reference sequence). CDR3 nucleotide sequence: TGTGCCAGCAGTCCCTCTCGGGGTGGCGACGAGCAGTACTTC. It is translated as CASSPSRGGDEQYF.

The rearrangement joins TRBV4-2 to TRBJ2-1, with a possible D match to TRBD2 (5 bases). V lost 4 bases and J lost 10, with 11 bases in between. This CDR3 has 12 residues. The germline gives CDR1 LGHNA, CDR2 YNFKEQ. The CDR3 protein is CASSPIGGEQFF. The CDR3 DNA follows: TGTGCCAGCAGCCCCATCGGAGGCGAGCAGTTCTTC.

The chain is built from TRBV27 and TRBJ2-1; TRBD2 is a possible D gene (6 bases). Germline V CDR1 and CDR2: MNHEY, SMNVEV (reference sequence). V was trimmed by 3 bases and J by 10 bases, leaving 22 bases between them. This CDR3 comprises 16 residues. The CDR3 DNA reads as TGTGCCAGCAGTTTCTCCGCGGGAATACTACAATGGGAGCAGTTCTTC. As protein: CASSFSAGILQWEQFF.

J is TRBJ2-7 and V is TRBV4-1; 8 bases line up with TRBD2. This CDR3 region has 16 residues. Germline V gives CDR1 MGHRA, CDR2 YSYEKL. The V gene end was trimmed by 2 bases and the J gene end by 0 bases; junction bases not matched to a gene: 6. CDR3 region: CASSQSIAGHSYEQYF. Written as DNA, the CDR3 is TGCGCCAGCAGCCAATCTATAGCGGGGCACTCCTACGAGCAGTACTTC.

This chain joins TRBV30 and TRBJ2-7; the match to TRBD1 covers 9 bases. The ends lost 3 bases at V and 5 bases at J; junction bases unmatched: 5. Germline loops: CDR1 GTSNPN, CDR2 SVGIG (reference sequence). This CDR3 region has 13 residues. The CDR3 DNA sequence: TGTGCCTGGAGAAAGGACAGGGGCCACGAGCAGTACTTC. Translating gives CAWRKDRGHEQYF.

About this clone: Other DNA sequences in this specimen translate into the identical CDR3. The chain carries TRBV9 and TRBJ1-2, with 11 bases fitting TRBD1. V dropped 0 bases and J dropped 6; count of bases not matched to a gene: 1. Per the germline V gene, CDR1 is SGDLS and CDR2 is YYNGEE. CDR3 length: 14 amino acids. The CDR3 DNA sequence: TGTGCCAGCAGCGTAGGGACAGGGGGCCATGGCTACACCTTC. It codes for CASSVGTGGHGYTF. Variable domain in full (rest from reference TRBV9 and TRBJ1-2): DSGVTQTPKHLITATGQRVTLRCSPRSGDLSVYWYQQSLDQGLQFLIQYYNGEERAKGNILERFSAQQFPDLHSELNLSSLELGDSALYFCASSVGTGGHGYTFGSGTRLTVV.

Only one count was recorded for this clone. The chain carries TRBV6-1 and TRBJ2-2; D possibly uses TRBD1 or TRBD2 (5 bases each). Germline V gives CDR1 MNHNS, CDR2 SASEGT. The CDR3 runs to 15 residues. Trimming took 0 bases from V and 4 from J, leaving 9 bases between them. In DNA, the CDR3 is TGTGCCAGCAGTGAAGCGGGGACGAGCACCGGGGAGCTGTTTTTT. It encodes CASSEAGTSTGELFF.

As concerns this clone: Other DNA sequences in the sample encode the same CDR3. The V call is TRBV7-6, the J call TRBJ2-5; the D is unclear. Per germline, CDR1 SGHVS and CDR2 FNYEAQ. The CDR3 is 12 amino acids. V was shortened by 0 bases and J by 5 bases, with 4 bases between the two germline ends. The CDR3 coding sequence is TGTGCCAGCAGCTTAGCCGGGGAGACCCAGTACTTC. It translates to CASSLAGETQYF. Complete variable domain (other parts from reference TRBV7-6 and TRBJ2-5): GAGVSQSPRYKVTKRGQDVALRCDPISGHVSLYWYRQALGQGPEFLTYFNYEAQQDKSGLPNDRFSAERPEGSISTLTIQRTEQRDSAMYRCASSLAGETQYFGPGTRLLVL.

The genes are TRBV7-3 and TRBJ1-6, with a possible D match to TRBD1 (5 bases). CDR3 length: 16 residues. Germline lookup yields CDR1 SGHTA and CDR2 FQGTGA. V lost 2 bases, J lost 6 bases, and 14 bases lay in between. Here the CDR3 DNA reads TGTGCCAGCAGCTTAGGCGGGGGAGATGTTAATTCACCCCTCCACTTT. It specifies CASSLGGGDVNSPLHF.